This entry lists 15 T cell receptor beta chains sequenced from one sample in a study of T cell repertoires in cytomegalovirus infection. TCRdb independently ran MiXCR on the reads; one entry per CDR3 protein. The data contain around 180,000 distinct CDR3 sequences, about 21% of them singletons. Material for sequencing was PBMCs. The receptors were sampled from a human donor in good health (CMV status not recorded). Some clones in this sample may be carry-over from other donors' samples.

This clonotype was detected only a few times. V is TRBV6-4 and J is TRBJ2-1; D possibly matches TRBD1 or TRBD2 (6 bases each). The V gene's germline CDR1 is MRHNA and CDR2 SNTAGT. V was trimmed by 6 bases and J by 12 bases, leaving 12 bases between them. This CDR3 has 11 amino acids. The CDR3 DNA reads TGTGCCAGCAGGGGGGGCGAGGGGCAGTTCTTC. As protein: CASRGGEGQFF.

This clonotype has a count of ten or more. This sequence joins TRBV11-3 and TRBJ2-1, with D perhaps TRBD1 or TRBD2 (5 bases each). This CDR3 is 13 amino acids long. V shed 1 base and J shed 16 bases, with 17 bases lying between them. The germline gives CDR1 SGHNT, CDR2 YENEEA. CDR3 DNA: TGTGCCAGCAGCTTAGCTAGGGACCGTGCCTCTTTCTTC. It yields the protein CASSLARDRASFF.

The chain uses TRBV4-1 and TRBJ2-7, with 7 bases aligning to TRBD1. The CDR3 spans 14 residues. After removal of 0 bases from V and 6 bases from J, the junction contained 5 bases not matched to a gene. The V gene's germline CDR1 is MGHRA and CDR2 YSYEKL. The CDR3 sequence: CASSQERGGGEQYF. The CDR3 DNA reads TGCGCCAGCAGCCAAGAACGAGGGGGCGGCGAGCAGTACTTC.

The DNA of the CDR3 is TGCAGTGCTAGAGACCCTAACTATGGCTACACCTTC. It is translated as CSARDPNYGYTF. This rearrangement joins TRBV20-1 to TRBJ1-2; D not resolved. Germline V CDR1 and CDR2: DFQATT, SNEGSKA (reference sequence). V lost 0 bases to trimming and J lost 0 bases, with 2 bases between them. The CDR3 runs to 12 residues.

Remarks on this clonotype: A much more abundant neighbour one base away suggests this may be a read error. The rearrangement uses TRBV7-4 and TRBJ2-5; D gene unclear. Germline V lookup: CDR1 SGHVT, CDR2 SQSDAQ. The V end was cut by 4 bases, the J end by 3 bases, with 9 bases between. The length of the CDR3 is 13 residues. The CDR3 loop reads CASSSKIEETQYF. In nucleotides, the CDR3 is TGTGCCAGCAGCTCTAAAATAGAAGAGACCCAGTACTTC.

This chain links TRBV12-3 or TRBV12-4 with TRBJ2-1; D is uncertain. The CDR3 is 13 amino acids. Deletions cut 1 base from V and 9 bases from J, with 10 bases between. The CDR3 nucleotides read TGTGCCAGCAGTTTAGACCAAGGCGGTGAGCAGTTCTTC. It codes for CASSLDQGGEQFF.

This clonotype was seen at least ten times. The chain couples TRBV10-3 to TRBJ1-5; D unresolved. V lost 6 bases, J lost 0 bases, and 9 bases lay in between. The CDR3 loop spans 14 amino acids. The V gene's germline CDR1 is ENHRY and CDR2 SYGVKD. DNA for the CDR3: TGTGCCATCAGCCAAAAAGATAGCAATCAGCCCCAGCATTTT. It specifies CAISQKDSNQPQHF.

The sample holds many counts of this clonotype. This rearrangement joins TRBV12-3 or TRBV12-4 to TRBJ2-7, with D maybe TRBD1 (6 bases). The CDR3 has 13 residues. The ends were cut back, 6 bases at V and 4 bases at J, with 13 bases in the middle. This CDR3 is CASSPDSLYEQYF. CDR3 bases: TGTGCCAGCAGCCCGGACAGCCTTTACGAGCAGTACTTC.

In its sample, this clonotype was seen a few times. V is TRBV12-3 or TRBV12-4 and J is TRBJ2-1, with D maybe TRBD2 (7 bases). The CDR3 is 14 residues long. Trimming cost V 8 bases and J 5 bases, with 16 bases left between them. The chain's CDR3 is CASSWGGGNNEQFF. In DNA, the CDR3 is TGTGCCAGCTCCTGGGGGGGGGGCAACAATGAGCAGTTCTTC.

This clonotype was observed a handful of times. The J gene is TRBJ2-3, the V gene TRBV11-2; 8 nucleotides match TRBD2. Germline lookup yields CDR1 SGHAT and CDR2 FQNNGV. The CDR3 is 15 residues long. V shed 2 bases and J 5 bases; nucleotides not matched to a gene: 6. As DNA, the CDR3 is TGTGCCAGCAGCTTAAACAGCGGGAGTAGAGATACGCAGTATTTT. As protein: CASSLNSGSRDTQYF.

The chain uses TRBV6-1 and TRBJ2-1, with 8 bases aligning to TRBD1. The CDR3 has 16 amino acids. The germline CDR1 and CDR2 sequences are MNHNS and SASEGT. The V gene end was trimmed by 1 base and the J gene end by 10 bases; junction bases not matched to a gene: 12. CDR3 amino acids: CASSEELGTGELEQFF. DNA for the CDR3: TGTGCCAGCAGTGAAGAACTAGGGACAGGAGAGCTGGAGCAGTTCTTC.

V gene TRBV29-1 combines with J gene TRBJ2-7; a weak D match, TRBD2 (6 bases). V was pared by 3 bases and J by 0 bases, with 9 bases between. This CDR3 spans 13 amino acids. CDR1 and CDR2 (germline): SQVTM, ANQGSEA. CDR3 sequence (DNA): TGCAGCGTTGAGGCGGGGAGCTCCTACGAGCAGTACTTC. Protein: CSVEAGSSYEQYF.

This clonotype was seen a few times. This sequence joins TRBV27 and TRBJ1-2; D remains unclear. The CDR3 contains 13 residues. The germline gives CDR1 MNHEY, CDR2 SMNVEV (reference sequence). With 2 bases removed from V and 5 bases from J, the gap between germline ends came to 9 bases. CDR3 loop: CASSLGSGYGYTF. CDR3 in DNA: TGTGCCAGCAGTTTAGGGTCAGGATATGGCTACACCTTC.

The chain has TRBV23-1 and TRBJ2-1; the match to TRBD1 covers 7 bases. TRBV23-1 is recorded as an ORF, its role being uncertain. The CDR3 totals 17 residues. The ends lost 3 bases at V and 9 bases at J; junction bases unmatched: 17. CDR3 DNA sequence: TGCGCCAGCAGTCATAGTATTAAGGGGGCTAGGGGTGGTGAGCAGTTCTTC. Amino acids: CASSHSIKGARGGEQFF.

In its sample, this clonotype was seen many times. The gene calls are TRBV2 and TRBJ2-5; a possible D gene is TRBD2 (5 bases). The germline gives CDR1 SNHLY, CDR2 FYNNEI. Trimming removed 8 bases from V and 5 bases from J, with 21 bases in between. This CDR3 contains 15 residues. The CDR3 DNA is TGTGCCAGCGACTCTGGAACTCCTCGAGGGGAGACCCAGTACTTC. This gives the protein CASDSGTPRGETQYF.